These 13 T cell receptor beta chains share one sample of origin, sequenced in a study of T cell repertoires in cytomegalovirus infection (dated by TCRdb to the late 2010s). Their antigens are not known. Sequencing used an Illumina HiSeq 1500. TCRdb took the public reads, trimmed them with fastp at Q25, ran MiXCR for clone calling and kept in-frame beta chains. Rows are unified per CDR3 protein, each entry keeping the most common DNA and genes. This sample is represented by 650,000 to 900,000 distinct CDR3 sequences; 32% of them were singletons. The biggest ten clones account for approximately 13% of the sample. This specimen's treatment or condition label, interpreted: in vitro stimulation with specific CMV peptide epitopes to enrich CMV-specific T cells. The specimen comprised cultured CD8+ T cells from PBMCs, sampled from culture after CMV antigen stimulation. These receptors were taken from a human donor in good health (CMV status not recorded). Some clones in this sample may be carry-over from other donors' samples.

This rearrangement joins TRBV12-3 or TRBV12-4 to TRBJ2-5; 10 bases align to TRBD1. Trimming removed 1 base from V and 4 bases from J; junction bases left unmatched: 9. The CDR3 runs 17 residues. In DNA form, the CDR3 reads TGTGCCAGCAGTTTAGGTTTTATGACAGGGGGCTTAGAGACCCAGTACTTC. This translates into CASSLGFMTGGLETQYF.

J is TRBJ2-7 and V is TRBV5-8; D is undetermined. With 2 bases removed from V and 3 bases from J, the gap between germline ends came to 12 bases. This CDR3 contains 14 residues. The V gene's germline CDR1 is SGHTS and CDR2 YDEGEE. The CDR3 region is CASSLVMRGYEQYF. In nucleotides, the CDR3 is TGTGCCAGCAGCTTAGTTATGAGAGGCTACGAGCAGTACTTC.

This rearrangement joins TRBV6-5 to TRBJ1-2; D not resolved. Trimming took 2 bases from V and 4 from J, leaving 8 bases between them. CDR1 and CDR2 (germline): MNHEY, SVGAGI. The CDR3 loop spans 13 amino acids. CDR3 DNA: TGTGCCAGCAGTTACGCCGAACCCTATGGCTACACCTTC. Its translation: CASSYAEPYGYTF.

V is TRBV7-6 and J is TRBJ1-4; D is ambiguous. V lost 5 bases and J 0 bases, leaving 1 base between the germline ends. This CDR3 has 12 amino acids. Looked up from germline, CDR1 is SGHVS and CDR2 is FNYEAQ. CDR3 DNA sequence: TGTGCCAGCAGCACAACTAATGAAAAACTGTTTTTT. This sequence encodes CASSTTNEKLFF.

This clonotype was detected only a few times. The chain links TRBV6-6 to TRBJ2-1; unclear D gene. Germline CDR1 and CDR2: MNHNY and SVGAGI (reference sequence). The CDR3 contains 11 residues. V lost 7 bases and J 10 bases, leaving 11 bases between the germline ends. The CDR3 DNA sequence: TGTGCCAGCAAGGACCCACCGGAGCAGTTCTTC. Its translation is CASKDPPEQFF.

The chain recombines TRBV6-6 with TRBJ2-2; 8 bases line up with TRBD1. Germline-derived CDR1 and CDR2 are MNHNY and SVGAGI (reference sequence). V was clipped by 2 bases and J by 3 bases; unmatched bases: 5. This CDR3 has 16 amino acids. This CDR3 reads CASSYPGTGDTGELFF. The CDR3 DNA sequence: TGTGCCAGCAGTTACCCCGGGACAGGCGACACCGGGGAGCTGTTTTTT.

This chain uses TRBV5-4 with TRBJ2-7; D may be TRBD1 or TRBD2 (5 bases each). The CDR3 contains 18 residues. V dropped 1 base and J dropped 1 base, with 21 bases sitting between them. Germline V CDR1 and CDR2: SGHNT, YYREEE (reference sequence). CDR3 amino acids: CASSLFRGVIKESYEQYV. The DNA of the CDR3 is TGTGCCAGCAGCTTGTTTCGGGGCGTAATTAAAGAGTCCTACGAGCAGTACGTC.

This chain uses TRBV27 with TRBJ2-1; D remains ambiguous. Trimming shortened V by 3 bases and J by 7 bases, and 22 bases separated the two germline ends. Germline V CDR1 and CDR2: MNHEY, SMNVEV (reference sequence). The length of the CDR3 is 17 residues. CDR3 coding DNA: TGTGCCAGCAGTTTTTTCCCCCTCGTAAGTACACAGAATGAGCAGTTCTTC. Its protein is CASSFFPLVSTQNEQFF.

This clonotype was detected a few times. This chain uses TRBV20-1 with TRBJ1-2; no firm D call. This CDR3 spans 12 amino acids. CDR1 DFQATT and CDR2 SNEGSKA come from the germline V gene (reference sequence). With 6 bases removed from V and 0 bases from J, the gap between germline ends came to 8 bases. CDR3 in amino acids: CSATLANYGYTF. The CDR3 region has the DNA TGCAGTGCGACCTTAGCTAACTATGGCTACACCTTC.

This clonotype was seen only a few times. The rearrangement links TRBV6-1 to TRBJ1-2; the D is unclear. Between the trimmed V and J ends, which lost 1 base and 4 bases, there was a span of 10 bases. CDR3 length: 14 amino acids. Germline V gene sequence: CDR1 MNHNS, CDR2 SASEGT. CDR3 sequence: CASSEGQPLYGYTF. Written as DNA, the CDR3 is TGTGCCAGCAGTGAAGGGCAGCCACTCTATGGCTACACCTTC.

A few counts support this clonotype. One end of the junction varies from germline; a read error may be responsible. The rearrangement joins TRBV6-1 to TRBJ1-5, with 9 bases aligning to TRBD1. CDR1 MNHNS and CDR2 SASEGT come from the germline V gene. This CDR3 has 18 residues. The CDR3 nucleotides read TGTGCCAGCAGTGCAGGACAGGGGTGGATCGCTAGCGATCAGCCCCAGCATTTT. It specifies CASSAGQGWIASDQPQHF.

This clonotype was observed many times. The chain uses TRBV7-2 and TRBJ2-3, with D maybe TRBD1 (5 bases). Trimming took 5 bases from V and 2 from J, leaving 8 bases between them. The germline V gene has CDR1 SGHTA and CDR2 FQGNSA. This CDR3 has 13 residues. In nucleotides, the CDR3 is TGTGCCAGCAGCGGGGCCATCACAGATACGCAGTATTTT. Translating gives CASSGAITDTQYF. The full variable domain, with the rest looked up from reference TRBV7-2 and TRBJ2-3, is GAGVSQSPSNKVTEKGKDVELRCDPISGHTALYWYRQSLGQGLEFLIYFQGNSAPDKSGLPSDRFSAERTGGSVSTLTIQRTQQEDSAVYLCASSGAITDTQYFGPGTRLTVL.

This clonotype was seen at least ten times. This chain joins TRBV12-3 or TRBV12-4 and TRBJ1-5; D is unresolved. The CDR3 runs to 13 residues. V lost 7 bases and J 5 bases, leaving 12 bases between the germline ends. CDR3 amino acids: CASTHREDQPQHF. Written as DNA, the CDR3 is TGTGCCAGCACCCATCGGGAGGATCAGCCCCAGCATTTT.